This TCR beta chain was captured by sequencing in a study of T cell responses to AZD1222 COVID-19 vaccine. Findings of the study overall: Scientists sampled the repertoires only once the peak T cell response had passed.

About this clone: Its specificity is unknown.

Generated by immunoSEQ multiplex PCR, the TCRdb table keeps only in-frame clones and is missing some. The data hold roughly 140,000 clones, with 88% observed a single time. The CDR3 extends over 16 amino acids. The V end lost 4 bases, the J end lost 4 bases, and 14 bases lay between the germline ends. Per the germline V gene, CDR1 is SGHDN and CDR2 is FVKESK. V is TRBV14 and J is TRBJ2-6; the D gene is possibly TRBD2 (5 bases). Sample: peripheral blood, taken on day 0 of AZD1222 vaccination. This sequence was found in an adult in good health. DNA of the CDR3: TGTGCCAGCAGCCCGTCCAGAGGGAGAGGGGCCAACGTCCTGACTTTC. This gives the protein CASSPSRGRGANVLTF.